These 10 T cell receptor beta chains came from one sample sequenced in a study of blood T cell repertoires in COVID-19. Measured with immunoSEQ multiplex PCR; TCRdb has only the in-frame clones, and not every one. The repertoire holds just over 95,000 clones, with 75% to 85% as singletons. The sample was peripheral blood. All receptors derive from a man aged 60 to 75 with acute or convalescent COVID-19.

The V gene is TRBV2, the J gene TRBJ1-5, with TRBD1 as a possible D gene (6 bases). CDR1 and CDR2 (germline): SNHLY, FYNNEI. The ends were cut back, 5 bases at V and 7 bases at J, with 18 bases in the middle. The CDR3 spans 15 residues. The DNA of the CDR3 is TGTGCCAGCAGTTACTCTACAGGGTCGGGCCAGCCCCAGCATTTT. Protein: CASSYSTGSGQPQHF.

This sequence joins TRBV11-2 and TRBJ2-1, with no clear D. The CDR3 runs 15 residues. Germline assignment: CDR1 SGHAT and CDR2 FQNNGV. Trimming removed 0 bases from V and 0 bases from J, with 6 bases in between. In DNA, the CDR3 is TGTGCCAGCAGCTTAGACCCGGGCTCCTACAATGAGCAGTTCTTC. Amino acid sequence: CASSLDPGSYNEQFF.

This chain connects TRBV5-1 to TRBJ1-4; D perhaps matches TRBD1 (5 bases). The length of the CDR3 is 16 residues. Germline V CDR1 and CDR2: SGHRS, YFSETQ. The V end lost 4 bases, the J end lost 1 base, and 14 bases lay between the germline ends. DNA for the CDR3: TGCGCCAGCAGCCTAGGGACTTACGGAACTAATGAAAAACTGTTTTTT. The encoded protein is CASSLGTYGTNEKLFF.

The chain is built from TRBV11-3 and TRBJ2-3; 13 positions match TRBD2. Germline V gene data show CDR1 as SGHNT and CDR2 as YENEEA. V shed 4 bases, J shed 15 bases, and the junction held 7 bases outside the gene matches. This CDR3 is built from 13 residues. Here the CDR3 reads CASSSWTSGSGYF. CDR3 bases: TGTGCCAGCAGCTCTTGGACTAGCGGGAGTGGATATTTT. The full variable domain, rest sourced from reference TRBV11-3 and TRBJ2-3, is EAGVVQSPRYKIIEKKQPVAFWCNPISGHNTLYWYLQNLGQGPELLIRYENEEAVDDSQLPKDRFSAERLKGVDSTLKIQPAELGDSAVYLCASSSWTSGSGYFGPGTRLTVL.

This sequence joins TRBV27 and TRBJ1-5; 8 bases fit TRBD1. J lost 5 bases, V lost 3 bases, and 3 bases had no gene match. CDR1 and CDR2 from the germline V gene are MNHEY and SMNVEV (reference sequence). This CDR3 region has 14 residues. The CDR3 spells CASSFQGADQPQHF. The CDR3 coding sequence is TGTGCCAGCAGTTTTCAGGGGGCGGATCAGCCCCAGCATTTT.

In DNA form, the CDR3 reads TGTGCCAGCAGCCTGGACAGGGGCTATGAGCAGTTCTTC. Its translation is CASSLDRGYEQFF. The J gene is TRBJ2-1, the V gene TRBV11-2; 9 nucleotides line up with TRBD1. This CDR3 region has 13 residues. CDR1 and CDR2 (germline): SGHAT, FQNNGV. Trimming removed 5 bases from V and 8 bases from J; junction bases left unmatched: 4.

The gene calls are TRBV27 and TRBJ2-3, with D perhaps TRBD1 (5 bases). This CDR3 spans 13 amino acids. CDR1 and CDR2 (germline): MNHEY, SMNVEV (reference sequence). V shed 6 bases and J shed 1 base, with 8 bases lying between them. The CDR3 protein is CASRLQGTDTQYF. For the CDR3, the DNA is TGTGCCAGCAGACTACAGGGCACAGATACGCAGTATTTT.

Comment on this clone: One end of the junction varies from germline; a read error may be responsible. The chain is built from TRBV3-1 (or the pseudogene TRBV3-2) and TRBJ1-1; 11 bases agree with TRBD1. CDR3 size: 13 residues. Germline V CDR1 and CDR2: LGHDT, YNNKEL (reference sequence). The CDR3 loop is CASRQGQGAAAFF. The CDR3 DNA follows: TGTGCCAGCAGACAAGGACAGGGGGCAGCAGCTTTCTTT.

The chain has TRBV19 and TRBJ2-6, with D hard to call. Germline V gene data show CDR1 as LNHDA and CDR2 as SQIVND (reference sequence). Deletions cut 3 bases from V and 10 bases from J, with 10 bases between. CDR3 length equals 13 residues. Here the CDR3 DNA reads TGTGCCAGTAGTATTAATCAGGTTAACGTCCTGACTTTC. Translated: CASSINQVNVLTF. The whole variable domain, remainder taken from reference TRBV19 and TRBJ2-6, is DGGITQSPKYLFRKEGQNVTLSCEQNLNHDAMYWYRQDPGQGLRLIYYSQIVNDFQKGDIAEGYSVSREKKESFPLTVTSAQKNPTAFYLCASSINQVNVLTFGAGSRLTVL.

The chain combines TRBV19 with TRBJ1-5; TRBD1 matches 7 bases. Germline-derived CDR1 and CDR2 are LNHDA and SQIVND (reference sequence). V was clipped by 7 bases and J by 2 bases; unmatched bases: 8. The CDR3 covers 15 residues. The CDR3 DNA reads TGTGCCAGTAAGGATCAGGGGGTCGGCAATCAGCCCCAGCATTTT. This sequence encodes CASKDQGVGNQPQHF. The full variable domain, in which reference TRBV19 and TRBJ1-5 provide the parts outside the CDR3, is DGGITQSPKYLFRKEGQNVTLSCEQNLNHDAMYWYRQDPGQGLRLIYYSQIVNDFQKGDIAEGYSVSREKKESFPLTVTSAQKNPTAFYLCASKDQGVGNQPQHFGDGTRLSIL.